This T cell receptor beta chain was sequenced during a study of OX40 agonist ivuxolimab in advanced cancers. On the study more broadly: Those enrolled were roughly 85% male, with a mean age of around 60 years and ages from roughly 20 to 85. Three patients, one with hepatocellular carcinoma and two with cutaneous melanoma, achieved partial responses.

This CDR3 comprises 17 residues. Germline lookup yields CDR1 LNHDA and CDR2 SQIVND (reference sequence). V lost 5 bases and J lost 3; bases outside the gene matches: 12. Generated by immunoSEQ multiplex PCR, the TCRdb table keeps only in-frame clones and is missing some. The top ten clones hold under 15% of a sample with roughly 75,000 clones, 85% to 90% of them seen once. Prior autoimmune disease or systemic immunosuppression barred patients. The receptor was isolated from an adult with an advanced solid tumor such as melanoma, head and neck, liver or kidney cancer. The source material was CD4+ or CD8+ T cells sorted from blood, sampled in a trial of the OX40 agonist ivuxolimab. J is TRBJ2-1 and V is TRBV19; TRBD2 matches 8 bases. The CDR3 loop reads CASSPFPTSGSYNEQFF. In DNA form, the CDR3 reads TGTGCCAGTAGTCCATTCCCTACTAGCGGAAGCTACAATGAGCAGTTCTTC.